This paragraph covers one T cell receptor (beta chain) sequence. This entry belongs to a study of blood T cell repertoires in COVID-19. As for the study in general: For recovered donors of Cohort 3, there were two negative PCRs, clearance, or symptom resolution. Acute-phase and convalescent COVID-19 samples originated in the United States, Italy and Spain. PBMCs, B-cell-depleted T cells, or T cells provided the cDNA or gDNA that made up the material.

Using immunoSEQ multiplex PCR, the repertoire was profiled, and TCRdb retains in-frame clones only, with some absent. The sample contains 250,000 to 300,000 clones, around nine tenths of which appear only once. Trimming at V came to 7 bases and at J to 3 bases, leaving 10 bases not matched to a gene. CDR1 LNHDA and CDR2 SQIVND come from the germline V gene (reference sequence). CDR3 length: 15 residues. The source is a woman between 55 and 75 years old in a cohort exposed to, infected with or recovered from COVID-19 (not recorded which). Material: PBMCs or T cells enriched from blood (not recorded which). The V and J genes are TRBV19 and TRBJ1-1; TRBD1 agrees at 8 bases. DNA for the CDR3: TGTGCCAGTACCCGGACAGGGAAGGTCGACACTGAAGCTTTCTTT. Amino acid sequence: CASTRTGKVDTEAFF.